This T cell receptor (beta chain) was retrieved from a study of T cell responses to AZD1222 COVID-19 vaccine. Whole-study results and caveats: Donors were chiefly white British, with a greater number of females, and clonal diversity was perhaps underestimated.

Sequencing was performed with immunoSEQ multiplex PCR; in TCRdb, only in-frame clones are kept and a portion is missing. The data contain about 270,000 clones, 90% to 95% of them singletons. Regarding this clone: The antigen remains unidentified.

The CDR3 is 14 amino acids. V lost 6 bases to trimming and J lost 6 bases; unmatched junction nucleotides: 7. Germline CDR1 and CDR2: SEHNR and FQNEAQ (reference sequence). This material consisted of peripheral blood, taken 28 days after the second AZD1222 dose. The clonotype comes from an adult who received the AZD1222 COVID-19 vaccine. The chain uses TRBV7-9 and TRBJ2-7, with 11 bases fitting TRBD2. CDR3 sequence reads: CASSDTGLAGEQYF. The CDR3, as DNA: TGTGCCAGCAGTGACACAGGACTAGCGGGCGAGCAGTACTTC.